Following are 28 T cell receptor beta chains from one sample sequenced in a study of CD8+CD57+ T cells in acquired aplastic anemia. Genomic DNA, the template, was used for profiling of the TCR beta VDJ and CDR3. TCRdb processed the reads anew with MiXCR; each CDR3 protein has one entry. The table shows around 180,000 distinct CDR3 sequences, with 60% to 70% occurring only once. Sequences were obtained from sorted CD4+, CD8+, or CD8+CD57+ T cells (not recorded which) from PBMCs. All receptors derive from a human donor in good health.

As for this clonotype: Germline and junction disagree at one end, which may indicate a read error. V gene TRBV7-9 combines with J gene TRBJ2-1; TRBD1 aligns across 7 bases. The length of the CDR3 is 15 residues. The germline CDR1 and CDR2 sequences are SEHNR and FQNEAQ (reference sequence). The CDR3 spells CASSLAGTVNNEQFF. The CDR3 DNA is TGTGCCAGCAGCCTAGCCGGGACAGTTAACAATGAGCAGTTCTTC.

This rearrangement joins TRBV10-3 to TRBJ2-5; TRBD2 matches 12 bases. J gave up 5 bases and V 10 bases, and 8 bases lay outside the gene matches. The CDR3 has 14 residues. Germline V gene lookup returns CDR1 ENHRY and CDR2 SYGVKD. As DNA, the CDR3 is TGTGCCACAGGACTAGCGGGGCAGGGGGAGACCCAGTACTTC. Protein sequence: CATGLAGQGETQYF.

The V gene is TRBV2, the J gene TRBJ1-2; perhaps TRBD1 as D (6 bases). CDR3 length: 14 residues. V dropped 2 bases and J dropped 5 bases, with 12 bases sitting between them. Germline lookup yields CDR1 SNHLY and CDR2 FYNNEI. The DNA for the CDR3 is TGTGCCAGCAGTGAATTGGACAGTGGTTATGGCTACACCTTC. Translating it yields CASSELDSGYGYTF.

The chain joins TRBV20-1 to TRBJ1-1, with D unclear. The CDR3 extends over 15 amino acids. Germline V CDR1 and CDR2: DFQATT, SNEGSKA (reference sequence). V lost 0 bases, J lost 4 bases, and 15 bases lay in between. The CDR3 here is CSARDLKGSSTEAFF. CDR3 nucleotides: TGCAGTGCTAGAGATCTTAAGGGATCGAGCACTGAAGCTTTCTTT.

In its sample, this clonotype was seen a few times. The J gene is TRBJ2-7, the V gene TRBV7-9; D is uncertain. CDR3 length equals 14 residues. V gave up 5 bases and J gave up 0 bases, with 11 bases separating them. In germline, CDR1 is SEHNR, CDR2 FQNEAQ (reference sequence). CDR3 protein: CASSPTDNSYEQYF. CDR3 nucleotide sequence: TGTGCCAGCAGCCCTACCGACAACTCCTACGAGCAGTACTTC.

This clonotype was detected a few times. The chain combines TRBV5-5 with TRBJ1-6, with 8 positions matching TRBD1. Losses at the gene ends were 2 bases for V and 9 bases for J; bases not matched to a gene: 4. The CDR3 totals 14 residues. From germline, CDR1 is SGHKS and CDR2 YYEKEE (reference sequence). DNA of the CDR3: TGTGCCAGCAGCTTACCCGACAGGGGTTCACCCCTCCACTTT. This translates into CASSLPDRGSPLHF.

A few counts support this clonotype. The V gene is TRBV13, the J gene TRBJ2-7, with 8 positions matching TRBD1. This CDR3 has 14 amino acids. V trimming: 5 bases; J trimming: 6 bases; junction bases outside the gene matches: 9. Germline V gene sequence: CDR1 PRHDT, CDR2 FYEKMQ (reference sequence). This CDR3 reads CASSATGASAEQYF. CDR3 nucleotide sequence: TGTGCCAGCAGCGCGACAGGGGCGAGCGCCGAGCAGTACTTC.

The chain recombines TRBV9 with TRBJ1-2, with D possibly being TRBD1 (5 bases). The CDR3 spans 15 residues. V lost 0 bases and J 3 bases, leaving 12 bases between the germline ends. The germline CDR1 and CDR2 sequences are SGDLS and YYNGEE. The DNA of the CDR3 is TGTGCCAGCAGCGTAGGAAGGGGTTCGTACTATGGCTACACCTTC. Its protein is CASSVGRGSYYGYTF.

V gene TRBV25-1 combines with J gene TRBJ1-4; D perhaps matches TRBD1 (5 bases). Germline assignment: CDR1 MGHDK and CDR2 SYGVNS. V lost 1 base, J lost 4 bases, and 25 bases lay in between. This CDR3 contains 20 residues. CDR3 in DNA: TGTGCCAGCAGTGAATCGTTGGGACCGCCCGGAGGAGCGATTAATGAAAAACTGTTTTTT. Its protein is CASSESLGPPGGAINEKLFF.

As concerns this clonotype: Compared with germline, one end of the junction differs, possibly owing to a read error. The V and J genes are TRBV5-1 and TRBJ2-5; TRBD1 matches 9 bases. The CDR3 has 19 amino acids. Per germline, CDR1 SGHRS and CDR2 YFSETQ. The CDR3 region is CASSLGPGTGGRDQETQYF. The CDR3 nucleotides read TGTGCCAGCAGCTTAGGCCCTGGTACAGGGGGCCGTGACCAAGAGACCCAGTACTTC.

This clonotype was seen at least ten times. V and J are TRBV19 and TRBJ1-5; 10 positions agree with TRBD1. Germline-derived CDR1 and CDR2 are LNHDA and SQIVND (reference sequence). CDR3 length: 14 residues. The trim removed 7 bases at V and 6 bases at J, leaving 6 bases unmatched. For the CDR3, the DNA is TGTGCCAGTAAAATCGGACAGGGGGGTCAGCCCCAGCATTTT. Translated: CASKIGQGGQPQHF.

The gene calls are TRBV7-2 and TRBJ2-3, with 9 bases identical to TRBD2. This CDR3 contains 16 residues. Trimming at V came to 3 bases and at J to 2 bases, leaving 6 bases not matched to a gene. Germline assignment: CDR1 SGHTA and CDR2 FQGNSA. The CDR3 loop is CASSLFAGGATDTQYF. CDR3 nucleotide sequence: TGTGCCAGCAGCTTGTTTGCGGGGGGGGCCACAGATACGCAGTATTTT.

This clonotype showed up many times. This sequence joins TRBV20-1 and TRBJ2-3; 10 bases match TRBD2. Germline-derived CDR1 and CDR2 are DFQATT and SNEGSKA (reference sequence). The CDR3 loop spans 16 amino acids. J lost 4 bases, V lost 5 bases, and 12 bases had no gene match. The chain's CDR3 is CSADPGLAEGADTQYF. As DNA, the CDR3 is TGCAGTGCTGACCCCGGACTAGCGGAGGGGGCAGATACGCAGTATTTT.

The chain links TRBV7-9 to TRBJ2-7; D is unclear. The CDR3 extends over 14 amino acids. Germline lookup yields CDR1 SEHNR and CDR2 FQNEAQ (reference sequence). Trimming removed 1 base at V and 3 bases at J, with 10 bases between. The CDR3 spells CASSLVSYNYEQYF. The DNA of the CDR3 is TGTGCCAGCAGCTTAGTATCCTACAACTACGAGCAGTACTTC. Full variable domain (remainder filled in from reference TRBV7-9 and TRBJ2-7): DTGVSQNPRHKITKRGQNVTFRCDPISEHNRLYWYRQTLGQGPEFLTYFQNEAQLEKSRLLSDRFSAERPKGSFSTLEIQRTEQGDSAMYLCASSLVSYNYEQYFGPGTRLTVT.

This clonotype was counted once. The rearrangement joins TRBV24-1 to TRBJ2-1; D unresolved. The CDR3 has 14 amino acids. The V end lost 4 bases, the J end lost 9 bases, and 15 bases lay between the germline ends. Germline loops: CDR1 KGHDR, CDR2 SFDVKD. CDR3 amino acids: CATSDSYGTSEQFF. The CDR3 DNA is TGTGCCACCAGTGACTCCTACGGAACCAGTGAGCAGTTCTTC.

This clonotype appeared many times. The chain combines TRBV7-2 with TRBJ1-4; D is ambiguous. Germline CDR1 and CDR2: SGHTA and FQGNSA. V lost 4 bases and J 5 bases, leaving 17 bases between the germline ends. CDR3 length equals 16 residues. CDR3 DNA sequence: TGTGCCAGCAGCTCCTCGACATTCTTTCAGAATGAAAAACTGTTTTTT. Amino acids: CASSSSTFFQNEKLFF.

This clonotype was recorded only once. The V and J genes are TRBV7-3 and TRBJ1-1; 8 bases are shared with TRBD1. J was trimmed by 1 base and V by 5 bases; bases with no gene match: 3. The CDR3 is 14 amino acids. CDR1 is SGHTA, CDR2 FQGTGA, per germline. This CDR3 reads CASSQTGANTEAFF. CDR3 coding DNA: TGTGCCAGCAGCCAGACAGGGGCGAACACTGAAGCTTTCTTT.

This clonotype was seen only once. The CDR3 sequence: CASSQVYTTRGEQYF. The CDR3 DNA reads as TGTGCCAGCAGCCAAGTTTATACTACGAGAGGAGAGCAGTACTTC. The chain joins TRBV3-1 to TRBJ2-7; D call uncertain. Germline V gene lookup returns CDR1 LGHDT and CDR2 YNNKEL (reference sequence). Trimming cost V 1 base and J 7 bases, with 17 bases left between them. The CDR3 consists of 15 residues.

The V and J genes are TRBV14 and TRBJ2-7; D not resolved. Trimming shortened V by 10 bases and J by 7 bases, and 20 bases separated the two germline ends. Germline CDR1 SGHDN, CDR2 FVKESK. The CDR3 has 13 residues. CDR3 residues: CATARALTGEQYF. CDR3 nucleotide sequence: TGTGCCACAGCTCGGGCCCTGACTGGGGAGCAGTACTTC.

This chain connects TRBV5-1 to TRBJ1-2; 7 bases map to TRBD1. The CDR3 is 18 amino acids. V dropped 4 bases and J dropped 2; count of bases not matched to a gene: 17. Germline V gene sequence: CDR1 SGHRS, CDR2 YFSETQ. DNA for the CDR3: TGCGCCAGCAGCACGACCGGCGGGGGGACAGCCCCCAACTATGGCTACACCTTC. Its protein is CASSTTGGGTAPNYGYTF. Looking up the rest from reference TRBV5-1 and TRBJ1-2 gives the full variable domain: KAGVTQTPRYLIKTRGQQVTLSCSPISGHRSVSWYQQTPGQGLQFLFEYFSETQRNKGNFPGRFSGRQFSNSRSEMNVSTLELGDSALYLCASSTTGGGTAPNYGYTFGSGTRLTVV.

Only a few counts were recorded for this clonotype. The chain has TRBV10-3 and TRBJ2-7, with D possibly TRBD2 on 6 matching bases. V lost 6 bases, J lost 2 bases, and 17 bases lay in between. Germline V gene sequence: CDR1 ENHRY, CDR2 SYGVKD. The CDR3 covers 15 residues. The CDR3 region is CAISERAGRPYEQYF. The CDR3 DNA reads TGTGCCATCAGCGAGAGGGCGGGACGGCCCTACGAGCAGTACTTC.

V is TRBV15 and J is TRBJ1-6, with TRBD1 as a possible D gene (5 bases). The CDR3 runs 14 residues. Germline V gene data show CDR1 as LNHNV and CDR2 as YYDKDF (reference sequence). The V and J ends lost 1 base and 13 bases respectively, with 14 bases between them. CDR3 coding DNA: TGTGCCACCAGCAGAGTAAGGGGCGATTTGCCCCTCCACTTT. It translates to CATSRVRGDLPLHF.

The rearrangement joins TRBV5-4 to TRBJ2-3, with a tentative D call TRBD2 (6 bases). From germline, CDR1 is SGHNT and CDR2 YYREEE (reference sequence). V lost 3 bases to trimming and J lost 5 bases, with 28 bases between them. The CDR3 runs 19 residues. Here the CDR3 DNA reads TGTGCCAGCAGCTCGGGACTTGGCTCACGCACTCGTGACTTAGATACGCAGTATTTT. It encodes CASSSGLGSRTRDLDTQYF.

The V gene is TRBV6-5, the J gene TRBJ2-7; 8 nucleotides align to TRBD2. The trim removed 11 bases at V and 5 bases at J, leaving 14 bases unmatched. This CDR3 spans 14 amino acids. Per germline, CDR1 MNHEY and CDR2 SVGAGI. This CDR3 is CADTSGTSLDEQYF. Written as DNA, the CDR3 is TGTGCCGACACGTCCGGGACTAGTCTCGACGAGCAGTACTTC.

CDR3 DNA: TGTGCCAGCAGTTTGGGGACTAGCGGGGGAGAGTACTTC. Amino acids: CASSLGTSGGEYF. This chain links TRBV12-3 or TRBV12-4 with TRBJ2-5; 14 bases are a match to TRBD2. The ends lost 3 bases at V and 12 bases at J; junction bases unmatched: 3. CDR3 size: 13 residues.

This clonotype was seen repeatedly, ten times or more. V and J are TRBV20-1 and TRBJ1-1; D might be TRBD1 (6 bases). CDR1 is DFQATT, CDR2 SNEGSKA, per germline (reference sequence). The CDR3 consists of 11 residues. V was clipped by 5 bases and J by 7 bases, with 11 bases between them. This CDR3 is CSAPLTGEAFF. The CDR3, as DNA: TGCAGTGCTCCCCTGACAGGTGAAGCTTTCTTT.

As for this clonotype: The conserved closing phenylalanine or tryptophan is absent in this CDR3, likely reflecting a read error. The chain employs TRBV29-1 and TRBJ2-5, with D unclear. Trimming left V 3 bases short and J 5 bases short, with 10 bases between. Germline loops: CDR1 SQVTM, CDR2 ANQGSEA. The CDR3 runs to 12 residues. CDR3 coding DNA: TGCAGCGTTGACTCCGGAATGGAGACCCAGTACTTA. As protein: CSVDSGMETQYL.

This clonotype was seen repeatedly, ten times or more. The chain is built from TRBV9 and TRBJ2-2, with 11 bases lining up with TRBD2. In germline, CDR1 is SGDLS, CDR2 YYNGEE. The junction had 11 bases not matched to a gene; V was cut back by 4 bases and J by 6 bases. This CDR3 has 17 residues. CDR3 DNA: TGTGCCAGCAGCCCCCGTCGACTAGCGGGATATGCCGGGGAGCTGTTTTTT. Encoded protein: CASSPRRLAGYAGELFF.